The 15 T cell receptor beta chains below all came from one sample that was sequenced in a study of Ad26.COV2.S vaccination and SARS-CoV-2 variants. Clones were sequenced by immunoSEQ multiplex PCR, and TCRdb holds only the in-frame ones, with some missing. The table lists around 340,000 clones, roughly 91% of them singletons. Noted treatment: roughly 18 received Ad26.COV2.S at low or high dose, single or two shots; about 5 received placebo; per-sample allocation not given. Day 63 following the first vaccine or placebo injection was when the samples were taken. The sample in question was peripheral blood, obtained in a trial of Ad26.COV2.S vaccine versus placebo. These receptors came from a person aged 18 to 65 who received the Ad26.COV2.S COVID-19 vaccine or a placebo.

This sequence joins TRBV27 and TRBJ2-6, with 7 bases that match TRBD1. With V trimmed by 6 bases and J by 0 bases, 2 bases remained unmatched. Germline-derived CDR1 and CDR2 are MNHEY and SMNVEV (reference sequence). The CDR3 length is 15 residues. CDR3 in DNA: TGTGCCAGCAGGACAGGGTCCTCTGGGGCCAACGTCCTGACTTTC. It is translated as CASRTGSSGANVLTF.

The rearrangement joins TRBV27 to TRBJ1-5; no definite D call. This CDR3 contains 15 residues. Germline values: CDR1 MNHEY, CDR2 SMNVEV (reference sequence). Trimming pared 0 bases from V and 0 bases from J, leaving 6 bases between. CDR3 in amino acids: CASSLSEGSNQPQHF. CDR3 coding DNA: TGTGCCAGCAGTTTATCTGAAGGTAGCAATCAGCCCCAGCATTTT.

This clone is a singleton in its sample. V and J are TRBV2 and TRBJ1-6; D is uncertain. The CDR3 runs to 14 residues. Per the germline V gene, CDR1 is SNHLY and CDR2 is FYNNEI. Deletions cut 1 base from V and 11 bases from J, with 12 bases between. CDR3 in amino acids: CASSEGTVLPPLHF. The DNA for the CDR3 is TGTGCCAGCAGTGAAGGGACCGTTTTACCACCCCTCCACTTT.

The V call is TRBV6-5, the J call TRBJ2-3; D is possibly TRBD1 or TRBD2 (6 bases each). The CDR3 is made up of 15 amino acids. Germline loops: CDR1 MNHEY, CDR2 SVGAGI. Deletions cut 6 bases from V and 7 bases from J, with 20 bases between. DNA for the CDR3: TGTGCCAGCAGGGCAATGGGGGGCACGGGGAATACGCAGTATTTT. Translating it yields CASRAMGGTGNTQYF.

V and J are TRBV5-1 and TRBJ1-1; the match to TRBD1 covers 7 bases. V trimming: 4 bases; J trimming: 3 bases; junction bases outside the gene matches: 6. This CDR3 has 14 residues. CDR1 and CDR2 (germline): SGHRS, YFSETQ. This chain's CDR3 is CASSATGLDTEAFF. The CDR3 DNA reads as TGCGCCAGCAGCGCGACAGGGTTGGACACTGAAGCTTTCTTT. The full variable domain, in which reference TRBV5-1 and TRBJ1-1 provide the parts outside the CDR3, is KAGVTQTPRYLIKTRGQQVTLSCSPISGHRSVSWYQQTPGQGLQFLFEYFSETQRNKGNFPGRFSGRQFSNSRSEMNVSTLELGDSALYLCASSATGLDTEAFFGQGTRLTVV.

CDR3 sequence: CASSLRSGGGLSGELFF. CDR3 nucleotide sequence: TGTGCCAGCAGCTTACGTTCAGGGGGAGGTCTTTCCGGGGAGCTGTTTTTT. The gene calls are TRBV7-8 and TRBJ2-2, with TRBD1 as a possible D gene (7 bases). Germline-derived CDR1 and CDR2 are SGHVS and FQNEAQ. Trimming removed 2 bases at V and 6 bases at J, with 19 bases between. The CDR3 length is 17 residues.

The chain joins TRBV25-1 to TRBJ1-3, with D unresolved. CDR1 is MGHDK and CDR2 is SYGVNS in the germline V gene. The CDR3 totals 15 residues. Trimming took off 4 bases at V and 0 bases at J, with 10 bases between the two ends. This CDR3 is CASSGDLFSGNTIYF. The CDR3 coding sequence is TGTGCCAGCAGTGGAGACCTTTTCTCTGGAAACACCATATATTTT.

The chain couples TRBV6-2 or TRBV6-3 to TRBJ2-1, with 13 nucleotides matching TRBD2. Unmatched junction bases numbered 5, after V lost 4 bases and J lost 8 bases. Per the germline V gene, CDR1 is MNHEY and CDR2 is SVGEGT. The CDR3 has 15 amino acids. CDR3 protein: CASSFTSGGAHEQFF. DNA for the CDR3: TGTGCCAGCAGTTTCACTAGCGGGGGGGCCCATGAGCAGTTCTTC.

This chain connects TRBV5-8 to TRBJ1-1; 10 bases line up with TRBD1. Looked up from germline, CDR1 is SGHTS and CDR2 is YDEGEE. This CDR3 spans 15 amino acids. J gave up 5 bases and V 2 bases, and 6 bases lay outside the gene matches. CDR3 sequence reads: CASSFGTGDGTEAFF. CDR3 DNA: TGTGCCAGCAGCTTTGGGACAGGGGATGGAACTGAAGCTTTCTTT.

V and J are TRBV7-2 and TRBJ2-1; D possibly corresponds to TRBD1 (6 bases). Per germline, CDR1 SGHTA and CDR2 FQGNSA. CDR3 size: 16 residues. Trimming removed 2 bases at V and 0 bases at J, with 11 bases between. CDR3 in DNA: TGTGCCAGCAGCTTAATGCCGACAGGCTCCTACAATGAGCAGTTCTTC. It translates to CASSLMPTGSYNEQFF.

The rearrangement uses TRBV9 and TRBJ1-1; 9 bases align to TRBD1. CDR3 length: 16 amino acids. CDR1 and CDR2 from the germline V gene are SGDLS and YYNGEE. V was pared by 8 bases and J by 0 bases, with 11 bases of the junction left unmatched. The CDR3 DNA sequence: TGTGCCAGTTCAACCGGGACAGGGCTCATGAACACTGAAGCTTTCTTT. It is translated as CASSTGTGLMNTEAFF.

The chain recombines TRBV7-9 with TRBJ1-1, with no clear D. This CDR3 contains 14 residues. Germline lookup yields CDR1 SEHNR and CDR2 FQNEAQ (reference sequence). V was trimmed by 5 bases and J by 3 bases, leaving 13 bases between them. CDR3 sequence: CASSLRGPDTEAFF. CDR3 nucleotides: TGTGCCAGCAGCCTCCGGGGTCCTGACACTGAAGCTTTCTTT.

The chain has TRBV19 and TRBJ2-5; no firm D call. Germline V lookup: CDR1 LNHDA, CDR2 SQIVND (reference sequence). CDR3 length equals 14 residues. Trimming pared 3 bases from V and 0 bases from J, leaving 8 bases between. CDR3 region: CASSIIGHQETQYF. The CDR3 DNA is TGTGCCAGTAGTATTATAGGGCACCAAGAGACCCAGTACTTC. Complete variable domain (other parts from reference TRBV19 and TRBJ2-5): DGGITQSPKYLFRKEGQNVTLSCEQNLNHDAMYWYRQDPGQGLRLIYYSQIVNDFQKGDIAEGYSVSREKKESFPLTVTSAQKNPTAFYLCASSIIGHQETQYFGPGTRLLVL.

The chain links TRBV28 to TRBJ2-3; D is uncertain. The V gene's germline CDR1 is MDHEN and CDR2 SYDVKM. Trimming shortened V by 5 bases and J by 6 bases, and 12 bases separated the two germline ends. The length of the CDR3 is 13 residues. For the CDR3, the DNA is TGTGCCAGCAGTACCTACTCCGGGGATACGCAGTATTTT. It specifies CASSTYSGDTQYF.

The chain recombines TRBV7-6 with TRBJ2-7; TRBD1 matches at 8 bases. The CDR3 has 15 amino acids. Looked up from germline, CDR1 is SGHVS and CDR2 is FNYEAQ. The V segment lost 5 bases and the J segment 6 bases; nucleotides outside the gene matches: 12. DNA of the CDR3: TGTGCCAGCAGCCTTGATAATACAGGGGGTGGCGAGCAGTACTTC. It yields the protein CASSLDNTGGGEQYF.